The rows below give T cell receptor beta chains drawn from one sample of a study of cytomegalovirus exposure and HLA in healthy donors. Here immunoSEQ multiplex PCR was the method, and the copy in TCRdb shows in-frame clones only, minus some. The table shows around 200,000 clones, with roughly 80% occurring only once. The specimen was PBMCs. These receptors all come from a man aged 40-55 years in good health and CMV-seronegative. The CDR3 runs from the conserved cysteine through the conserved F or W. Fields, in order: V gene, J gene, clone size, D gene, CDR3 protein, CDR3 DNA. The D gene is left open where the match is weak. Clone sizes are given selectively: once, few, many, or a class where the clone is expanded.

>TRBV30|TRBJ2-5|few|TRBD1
CAWSNRGETQYF
TGTGCCTGGAGTAACAGGGGGGAGACCCAGTACTTC
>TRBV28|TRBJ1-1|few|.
CASSLGGGRRTEAFF
TGTGCCAGCAGTTTAGGGGGGGGGCGTAGAACTGAAGCTTTCTTT
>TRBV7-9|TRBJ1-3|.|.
CSSSDSIDNTIYF
TGTTCCAGCAGCGACAGTATAGACAACACCATATATTTT
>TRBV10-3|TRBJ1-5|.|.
CATSTGDQPQHF
TGTGCCACCTCGACAGGCGATCAGCCCCAGCATTTT
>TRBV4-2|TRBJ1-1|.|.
CASSPAGATEAFF
TGTGCCAGCAGCCCCGCGGGGGCCACTGAAGCTTTCTTT
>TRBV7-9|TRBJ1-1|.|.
CASSRQQGSSEAFF
TGTGCCAGCAGCCGTCAACAGGGTTCTAGTGAAGCTTTCTTT
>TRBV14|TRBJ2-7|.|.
CASSQEWPRHEQYF
TGTGCCAGCAGCCAAGAATGGCCACGCCACGAGCAGTACTTC
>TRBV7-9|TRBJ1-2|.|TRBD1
CASSETGSFDNYGYTF
TGTGCCAGCAGCGAGACAGGGTCGTTTGACAACTATGGCTACACCTTC
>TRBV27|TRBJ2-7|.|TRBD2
CASTSSASGVYEQYF
TGTGCCAGCACTTCTTCGGCCAGCGGGGTCTACGAGCAGTACTTC
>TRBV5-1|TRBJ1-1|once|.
CASSSAGNTEAFF
TGCGCCAGCAGCTCAGCGGGGAACACTGAAGCTTTCTTT
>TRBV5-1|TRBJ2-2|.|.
CASSLDRPNTGELFF
TGCGCCAGCAGCTTGGACAGACCAAACACCGGGGAGCTGTTTTTT
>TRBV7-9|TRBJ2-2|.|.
CASSLLILGSPGELFF
TGTGCCAGCAGCTTATTGATATTGGGCTCCCCCGGGGAGCTGTTTTTT
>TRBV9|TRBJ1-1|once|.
CASSVGGAGTEAFF
TGTGCCAGCAGCGTAGGTGGGGCAGGCACTGAAGCTTTCTTT
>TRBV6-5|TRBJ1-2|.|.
CASRPTGPTYGYTF
TGTGCCAGCAGACCCACAGGGCCGACCTATGGCTACACCTTC